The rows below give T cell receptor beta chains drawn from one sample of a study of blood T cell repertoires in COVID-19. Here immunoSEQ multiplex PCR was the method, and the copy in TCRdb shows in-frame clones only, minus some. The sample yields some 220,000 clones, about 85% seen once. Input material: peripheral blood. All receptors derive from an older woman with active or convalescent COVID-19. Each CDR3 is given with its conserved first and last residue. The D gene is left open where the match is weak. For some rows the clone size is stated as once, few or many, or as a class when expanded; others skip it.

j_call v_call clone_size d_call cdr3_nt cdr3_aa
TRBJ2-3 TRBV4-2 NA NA TGTGCCAGCAGCCGGGTCGGATCAGGGAAGACAGATACGCAGTATTTT CASSRVGSGKTDTQYF
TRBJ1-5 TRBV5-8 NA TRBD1 TGTGCCAGCAGCCGGACAGGGGGACCCAATCAGCCCCAGCATTTT CASSRTGGPNQPQHF
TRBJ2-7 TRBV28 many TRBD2 TGTGCCAGCAGTTTTAGCGGGAGGGCCCGTCGGGAGCAGTACTTC CASSFSGRARREQYF
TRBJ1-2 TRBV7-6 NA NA TGTGCCAGCAGCCAAGGGGTAACGGACAGCTATGGCTACACCTTC CASSQGVTDSYGYTF
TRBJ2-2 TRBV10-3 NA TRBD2 TGTGCCATCAGAGGGACTAGCGATACCGGGGAGCTGTTTTTT CAIRGTSDTGELFF
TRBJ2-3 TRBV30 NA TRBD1 TGTGCCTGGGCTACAGGGGCGGTAACAGATACGCAGTATTTT CAWATGAVTDTQYF
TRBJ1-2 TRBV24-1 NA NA TGTGCCACCAGTGATTACCACTGGACACAGAACTATGGCTACACCTTC CATSDYHWTQNYGYTF
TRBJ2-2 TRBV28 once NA TGTGCCAGCAGTCAAACTAGGACCGGGGAGCTGTTTTTT CASSQTRTGELFF
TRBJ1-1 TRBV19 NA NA TGTGCCAGTAGTATAGATCTCCCCCACACTGAAGCTTTCTTT CASSIDLPHTEAFF
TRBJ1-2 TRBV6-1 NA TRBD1 TGTGCCAGCCTGGACAGGGAGGGCTATGGCTACACCTTC CASLDREGYGYTF
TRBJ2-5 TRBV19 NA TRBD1 TGTGCCAGTAGGCCTCGTGGACAGGTCCAAGAGACCCAGTACTTC CASRPRGQVQETQYF
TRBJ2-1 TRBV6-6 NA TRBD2 TGTGCCAGCAGCCAAGCGGGAGGGCCGAGTGAGCAGTTCTTC CASSQAGGPSEQFF
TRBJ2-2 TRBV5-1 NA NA TGCGCCAGCAGCTTATGGACACCCAACACCGGGGAGCTGTTTTTT CASSLWTPNTGELFF
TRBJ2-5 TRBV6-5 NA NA TGTGCCACCACAGGGAGAGAGACCCAGTACTTC CATTGRETQYF
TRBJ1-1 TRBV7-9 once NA TGTGCCAGCAGTCGGTTGGGACTCGGGAATACTGAAGCTTTCTTT CASSRLGLGNTEAFF
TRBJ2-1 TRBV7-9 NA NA TGTGCCAGCAGCCTCAGGGTGCGAGAGCAGTTCTTC CASSLRVREQFF
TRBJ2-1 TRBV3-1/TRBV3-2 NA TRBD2 TGTGCCAGCAGCCAAGACGGGCTAGCGGGAAACAATGAGCAGTTCTTC CASSQDGLAGNNEQFF
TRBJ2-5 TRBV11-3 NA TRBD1 TGTGCCAGCAGCTTCCTGCAGGGGACAGGGGATTTTAGAGAGACCCAGTACTTC CASSFLQGTGDFRETQYF
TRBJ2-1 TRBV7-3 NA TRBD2 TGTGCCAGCAGCTTTGGCGGGAGTAACTACAATGAGCAGTTCTTC CASSFGGSNYNEQFF
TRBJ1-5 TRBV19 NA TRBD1 TGTGCCAGTAGTATCGGCCTCTACCTGGGGACAGGTAGCAATCAGCCCCAGCATTTT CASSIGLYLGTGSNQPQHF
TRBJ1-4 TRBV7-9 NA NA TGTGCCAGCAGCTTAGATGGCGAAAAACTGTTTTTT CASSLDGEKLFF
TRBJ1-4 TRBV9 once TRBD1 TGTGCCAGCAGGCAGGACAGGGGCGGAGAAAAACTGTTTTTT CASRQDRGGEKLFF
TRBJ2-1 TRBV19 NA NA TGTGCCAGTAGTCCGCGGCGCGGCAGGCAGTTCTTC CASSPRRGRQFF